The sample holds one count of the clone carrying this T cell receptor (beta chain). The same CDR3 can be traced to other DNA sequences in this sample. This sample was included in a study of control samples from healthy donors and cancer patients. The germline V gene has CDR1 GTSNPN and CDR2 SVGIG (reference sequence). This CDR3 comprises 13 residues. The V and J ends lost 1 base and 3 bases respectively, with 4 bases between them. Sequenced by immunoSEQ multiplex PCR; TCRdb stores in-frame clones only, minus some. The repertoire consists of about 180,000 clones, with around 90% occurring once and the leading ten covering around 1.5%.

Sequencing was performed on blood. This sequence joins TRBV30 and TRBJ1-6; no reliable D call. The sequence was collected from a man aged 25 to 40 in good health. The CDR3 sequence: CAWSEGYNSPLHF. Written as DNA, the CDR3 is TGTGCCTGGAGTGAAGGCTATAATTCACCCCTCCACTTT.